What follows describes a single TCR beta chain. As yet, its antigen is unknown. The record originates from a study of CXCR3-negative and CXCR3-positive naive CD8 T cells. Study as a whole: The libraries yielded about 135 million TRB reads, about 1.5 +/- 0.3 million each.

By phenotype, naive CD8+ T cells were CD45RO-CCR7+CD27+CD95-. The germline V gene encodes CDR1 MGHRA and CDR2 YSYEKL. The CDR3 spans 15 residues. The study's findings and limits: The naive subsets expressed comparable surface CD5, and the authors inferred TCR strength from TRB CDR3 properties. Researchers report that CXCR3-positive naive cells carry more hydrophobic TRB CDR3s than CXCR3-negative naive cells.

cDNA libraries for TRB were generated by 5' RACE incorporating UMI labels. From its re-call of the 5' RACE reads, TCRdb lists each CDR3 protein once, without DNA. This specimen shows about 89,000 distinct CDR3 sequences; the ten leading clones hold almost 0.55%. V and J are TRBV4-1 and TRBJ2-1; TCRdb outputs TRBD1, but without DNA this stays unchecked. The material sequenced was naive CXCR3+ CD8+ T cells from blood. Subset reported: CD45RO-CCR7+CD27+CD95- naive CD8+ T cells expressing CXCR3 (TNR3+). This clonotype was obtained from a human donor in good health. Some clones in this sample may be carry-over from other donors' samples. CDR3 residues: CASSQPPSGSNEQFF.